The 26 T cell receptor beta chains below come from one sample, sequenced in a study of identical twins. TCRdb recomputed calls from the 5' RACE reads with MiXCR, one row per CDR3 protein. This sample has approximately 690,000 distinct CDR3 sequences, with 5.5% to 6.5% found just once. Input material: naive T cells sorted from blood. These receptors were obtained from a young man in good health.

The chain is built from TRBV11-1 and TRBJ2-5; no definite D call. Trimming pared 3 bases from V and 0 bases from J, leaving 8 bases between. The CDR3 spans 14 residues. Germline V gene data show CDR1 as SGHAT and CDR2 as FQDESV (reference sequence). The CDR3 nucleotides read TGTGCCAGCAGCTTGTCAGGACACCAAGAGACCCAGTACTTC. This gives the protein CASSLSGHQETQYF.

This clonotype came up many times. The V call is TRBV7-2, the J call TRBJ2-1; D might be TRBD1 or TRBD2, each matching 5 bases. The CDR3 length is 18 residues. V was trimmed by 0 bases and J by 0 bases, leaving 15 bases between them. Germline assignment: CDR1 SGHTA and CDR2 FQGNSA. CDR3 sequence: CASSLAVGTPSSYNEQFF. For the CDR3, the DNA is TGTGCCAGCAGCTTAGCAGTCGGGACGCCCAGCTCCTACAATGAGCAGTTCTTC.

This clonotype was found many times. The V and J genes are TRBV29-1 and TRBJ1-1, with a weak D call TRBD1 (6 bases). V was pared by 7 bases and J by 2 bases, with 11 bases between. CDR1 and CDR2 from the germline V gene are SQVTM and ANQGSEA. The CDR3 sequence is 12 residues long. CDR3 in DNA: TGCAGCGGCAGGGGACCTAACACTGAAGCTTTCTTT. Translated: CSGRGPNTEAFF.

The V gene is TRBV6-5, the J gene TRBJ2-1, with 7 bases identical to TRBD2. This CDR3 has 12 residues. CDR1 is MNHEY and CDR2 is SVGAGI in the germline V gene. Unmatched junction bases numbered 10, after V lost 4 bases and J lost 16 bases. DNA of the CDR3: TGTGCCAGCAGTTCTCCCGCGGGAGTATGTTTCTTC. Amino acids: CASSSPAGVCFF.

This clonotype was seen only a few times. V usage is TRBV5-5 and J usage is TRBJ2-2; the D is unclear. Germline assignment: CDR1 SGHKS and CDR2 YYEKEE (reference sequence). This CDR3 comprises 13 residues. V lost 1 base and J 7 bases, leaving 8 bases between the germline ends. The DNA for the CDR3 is TGTGCCAGCAGCTTGAACAGAATCGGGGAGCTGTTTTTT. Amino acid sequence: CASSLNRIGELFF.

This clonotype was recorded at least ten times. The CDR3 region is CASSVGRGTYGYTF. CDR3 bases: TGTGCCAGCAGTGTCGGGCGGGGAACCTATGGCTACACCTTC. V usage is TRBV12-3 or TRBV12-4 and J usage is TRBJ1-2; no clear D gene. With 5 bases removed from V and 4 bases from J, the gap between germline ends came to 14 bases. The CDR3 is made up of 14 amino acids.

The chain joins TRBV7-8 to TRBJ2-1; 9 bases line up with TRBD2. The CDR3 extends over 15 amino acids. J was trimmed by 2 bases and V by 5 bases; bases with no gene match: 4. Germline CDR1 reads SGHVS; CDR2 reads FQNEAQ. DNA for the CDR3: TGTGCCAGCAGCCACTCTAGCGGGACCTACAATGAGCAGTTCTTC. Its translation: CASSHSSGTYNEQFF.

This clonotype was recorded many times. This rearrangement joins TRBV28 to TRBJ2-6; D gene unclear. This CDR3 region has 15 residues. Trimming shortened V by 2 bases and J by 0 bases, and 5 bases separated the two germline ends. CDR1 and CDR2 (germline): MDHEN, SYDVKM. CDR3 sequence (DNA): TGTGCCAGCAGTTTAAAGCTCTCTGGGGCCAACGTCCTGACTTTC. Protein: CASSLKLSGANVLTF. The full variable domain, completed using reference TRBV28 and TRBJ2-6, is DVKVTQSSRYLVKRTGEKVFLECVQDMDHENMFWYRQDPGLGLRLIYFSYDVKMKEKGDIPEGYSVSREKKERFSLILESASTNQTSMYLCASSLKLSGANVLTFGAGSRLTVL.

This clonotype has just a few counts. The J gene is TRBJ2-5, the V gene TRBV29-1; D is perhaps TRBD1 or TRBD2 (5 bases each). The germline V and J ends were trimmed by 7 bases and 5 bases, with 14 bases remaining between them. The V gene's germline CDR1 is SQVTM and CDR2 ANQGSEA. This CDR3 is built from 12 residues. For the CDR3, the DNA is TGCAGCGGGGGACCTCCCAGGGAGACCCAGTACTTC. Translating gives CSGGPPRETQYF.

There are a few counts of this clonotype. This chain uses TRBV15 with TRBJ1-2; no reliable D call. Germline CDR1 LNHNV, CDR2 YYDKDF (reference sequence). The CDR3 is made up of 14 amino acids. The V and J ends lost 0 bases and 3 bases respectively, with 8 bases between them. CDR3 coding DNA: TGTGCCACCAGCAGAGATCGTGGGGACTATGGCTACACCTTC. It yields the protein CATSRDRGDYGYTF.

CDR3 amino acids: CASSLQGAREQYV. Here the CDR3 DNA reads TGTGCCAGCAGCTTGCAGGGAGCGCGCGAGCAGTACGTC. The chain has TRBV5-5 and TRBJ2-7; D may match TRBD1 or TRBD2 (5 bases each). The germline V gene encodes CDR1 SGHKS and CDR2 YYEKEE (reference sequence). V was cut by 1 base and J by 6 bases, with 11 bases left in between. The length of the CDR3 is 13 residues.

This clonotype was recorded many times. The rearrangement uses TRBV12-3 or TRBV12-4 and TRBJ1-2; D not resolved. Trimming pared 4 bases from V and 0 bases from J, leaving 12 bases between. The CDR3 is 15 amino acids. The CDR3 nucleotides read TGTGCCAGCAGTTGGCAGGTGATAGCTAACTATGGCTACACCTTC. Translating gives CASSWQVIANYGYTF.

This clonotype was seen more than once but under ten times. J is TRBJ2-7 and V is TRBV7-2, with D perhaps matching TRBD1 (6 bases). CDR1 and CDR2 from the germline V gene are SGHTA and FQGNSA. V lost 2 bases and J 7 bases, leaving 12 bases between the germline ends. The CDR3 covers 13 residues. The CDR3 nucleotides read TGTGCCAGCAGCTTACAGGGGCGGAGGGAGCAGTACTTC. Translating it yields CASSLQGRREQYF.

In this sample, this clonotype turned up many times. The CDR3 sequence is CASSSTSLTPEQFF. The CDR3 DNA follows: TGTGCCAGCAGCTCCACCTCGTTAACACCTGAGCAGTTCTTC. This rearrangement joins TRBV27 to TRBJ2-1; D uncertain. The germline V and J ends were trimmed by 6 bases and 9 bases, with 18 bases remaining between them. The length of the CDR3 is 14 residues. In germline, CDR1 is MNHEY, CDR2 SMNVEV (reference sequence).

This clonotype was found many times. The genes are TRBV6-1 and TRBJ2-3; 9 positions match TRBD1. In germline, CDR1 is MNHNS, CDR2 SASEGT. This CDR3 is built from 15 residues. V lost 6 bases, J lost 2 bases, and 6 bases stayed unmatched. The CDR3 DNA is TGTGCCAGCAGCTCGACAGGGGGGATCACAGATACGCAGTATTTT. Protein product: CASSSTGGITDTQYF.

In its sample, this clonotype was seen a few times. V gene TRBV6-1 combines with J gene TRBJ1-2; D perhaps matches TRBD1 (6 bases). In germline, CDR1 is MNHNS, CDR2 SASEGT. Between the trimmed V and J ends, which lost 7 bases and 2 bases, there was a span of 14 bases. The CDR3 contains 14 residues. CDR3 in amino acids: CASTEGTGNYGYTF. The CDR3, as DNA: TGTGCCAGCACCGAGGGAACAGGGAACTATGGCTACACCTTC.

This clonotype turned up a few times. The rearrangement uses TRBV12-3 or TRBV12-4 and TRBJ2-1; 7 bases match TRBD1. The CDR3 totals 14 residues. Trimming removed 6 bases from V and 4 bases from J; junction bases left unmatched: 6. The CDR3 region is CASRPGTEYNEQFF. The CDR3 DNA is TGTGCCAGCAGGCCGGGGACAGAGTACAATGAGCAGTTCTTC.

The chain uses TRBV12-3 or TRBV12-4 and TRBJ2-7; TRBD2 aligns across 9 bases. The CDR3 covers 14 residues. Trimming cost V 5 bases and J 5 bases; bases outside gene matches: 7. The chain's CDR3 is CASSVGGGRDEQYV. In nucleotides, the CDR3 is TGTGCCAGCAGTGTGGGGGGCGGGAGGGACGAGCAGTACGTC.

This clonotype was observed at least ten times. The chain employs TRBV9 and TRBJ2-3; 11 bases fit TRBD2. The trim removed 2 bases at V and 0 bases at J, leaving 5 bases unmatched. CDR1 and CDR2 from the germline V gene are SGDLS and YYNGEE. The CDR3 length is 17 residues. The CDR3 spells CASSVGLAETSTDTQYF. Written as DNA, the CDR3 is TGTGCCAGCAGCGTGGGACTAGCGGAGACTAGCACAGATACGCAGTATTTT.

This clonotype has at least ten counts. The CDR3 loop reads CASRGQAAGYTF. For the CDR3, the DNA is TGTGCCAGTAGAGGACAGGCGGCTGGCTACACCTTC. The genes are TRBV12-3 or TRBV12-4 and TRBJ1-2; TRBD1 aligns across 7 bases. J lost 7 bases, V lost 9 bases, and 8 bases had no gene match. This CDR3 is 12 amino acids long.

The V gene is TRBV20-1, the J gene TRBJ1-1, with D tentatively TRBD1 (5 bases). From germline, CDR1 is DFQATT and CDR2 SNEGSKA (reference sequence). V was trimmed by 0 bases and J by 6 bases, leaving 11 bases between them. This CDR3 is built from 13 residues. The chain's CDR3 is CSARERGVAEAFF. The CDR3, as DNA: TGCAGTGCTAGAGAAAGGGGAGTCGCTGAAGCTTTCTTT.

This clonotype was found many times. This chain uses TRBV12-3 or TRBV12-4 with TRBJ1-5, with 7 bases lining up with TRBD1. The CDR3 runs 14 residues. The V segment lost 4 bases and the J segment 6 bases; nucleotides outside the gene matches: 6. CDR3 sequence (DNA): TGTGCCAGCAGTTCGGGACAGAAAATTCAGCCCCAGCATTTT. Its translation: CASSSGQKIQPQHF.

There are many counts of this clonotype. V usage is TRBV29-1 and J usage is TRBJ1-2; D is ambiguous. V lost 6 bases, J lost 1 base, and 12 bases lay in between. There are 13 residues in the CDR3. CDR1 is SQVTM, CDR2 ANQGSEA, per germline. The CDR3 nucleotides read TGCAGCGTCGACCGACGGATTAACTATGGCTACACCTTC. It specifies CSVDRRINYGYTF.

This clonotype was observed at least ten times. The CDR3 loop is CASTRHPGTSGNVGELFF. Here the CDR3 DNA reads TGTGCCTCCACTCGGCATCCAGGGACTAGCGGGAACGTCGGGGAGCTGTTTTTT. This chain links TRBV10-3 with TRBJ2-2; 13 bases align to TRBD2. J gave up 7 bases and V 11 bases, and 19 bases lay outside the gene matches. The CDR3 covers 18 residues. The germline V gene encodes CDR1 ENHRY and CDR2 SYGVKD.

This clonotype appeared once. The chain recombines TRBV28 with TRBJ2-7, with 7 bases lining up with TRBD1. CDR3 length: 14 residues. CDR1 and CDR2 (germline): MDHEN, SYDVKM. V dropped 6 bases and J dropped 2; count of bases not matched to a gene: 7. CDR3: CASRFHGTAYEQYF. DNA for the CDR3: TGTGCCAGCAGGTTCCACGGGACAGCCTACGAGCAGTACTTC.

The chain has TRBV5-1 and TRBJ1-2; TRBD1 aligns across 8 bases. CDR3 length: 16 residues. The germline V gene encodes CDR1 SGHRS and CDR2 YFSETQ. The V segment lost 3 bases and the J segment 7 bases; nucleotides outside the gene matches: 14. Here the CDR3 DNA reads TGCGCCAGCAGCTCCGGACAGGGTGGAGTAATCCGTGGCTACACCTTC. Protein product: CASSSGQGGVIRGYTF.